The next 31 T cell receptor beta chains were all read from a single sample in a study of T cells in Graves' hyperthyroidism and ophthalmopathy. There were TCR beta CDR3 regions amplified from RNA transcripts. HTBI primers were used for first-round RT-PCR of the TCR CDR3. TCRdb redid the calling of the multiplex PCR reads with MiXCR, one entry per CDR3 protein. Seen here are hundreds of thousands of distinct CDR3 sequences, 12% to 15% observed once, and the top ten hold 10%. Sequencing was carried out using blood. The receptors come from a woman under 30 with Graves' hyperthyroidism.

J is TRBJ2-3 and V is TRBV4-1; D call uncertain. Per germline, CDR1 MGHRA and CDR2 YSYEKL. This CDR3 comprises 14 residues. Trimming removed 0 bases from V and 3 bases from J, with 7 bases in between. The DNA of the CDR3 is TGCGCCAGCAGCCAAGAAGGGAATACAGATACGCAGTATTTT. The encoded protein is CASSQEGNTDTQYF.

The J gene is TRBJ1-3, the V gene TRBV20-1; tentative D call: TRBD1 (5 bases). V shed 0 bases and J shed 4 bases, with 13 bases lying between them. The CDR3 has 15 residues. From germline, CDR1 is DFQATT and CDR2 SNEGSKA (reference sequence). The CDR3 spells CSAREARAGGNTIYF. The DNA for the CDR3 is TGCAGTGCTAGAGAAGCCAGGGCAGGAGGAAACACCATATATTTT.

This clonotype was picked up a small number of times. The rearrangement uses TRBV28 and TRBJ2-5; 16 bases match TRBD2. The V gene's germline CDR1 is MDHEN and CDR2 SYDVKM. Trimming cost V 2 bases and J 6 bases; bases outside gene matches: 6. The CDR3 contains 17 residues. CDR3 sequence (DNA): TGTGCCAGCAGTTTACGGGGGACTAGCGGGAGGGGAAAGACCCAGTACTTC. It translates to CASSLRGTSGRGKTQYF.

In this sample, this clonotype turned up many times. This rearrangement joins TRBV6-2 or TRBV6-3 to TRBJ2-4; the D call may be TRBD1 or TRBD2 (5 bases each). Germline V gene lookup returns CDR1 MNHEY and CDR2 SVGEGT. There are 15 residues in the CDR3. V lost 6 bases, J lost 6 bases, and 18 bases lay in between. The CDR3 reads CASSPRDGAGNIQYF. The DNA of the CDR3 is TGTGCCAGCAGCCCGAGGGACGGCGCAGGAAACATTCAGTACTTC.

This clonotype was recorded a few times. The genes are TRBV15 and TRBJ1-5; D is uncertain. From germline, CDR1 is LNHNV and CDR2 YYDKDF (reference sequence). Trimming took off 3 bases at V and 6 bases at J, with 21 bases between the two ends. This CDR3 has 17 amino acids. CDR3 bases: TGTGCCACCAGCAGGGGCCGGCCAGCGGGTCGGGGTCAGCCCCAGCATTTT. Its translation is CATSRGRPAGRGQPQHF. Full variable domain (remainder filled in from reference TRBV15 and TRBJ1-5): DAMVIQNPRYQVTQFGKPVTLSCSQTLNHNVMYWYQQKSSQAPKLLFHYYDKDFNNEADTPDNFQSRRPNTSFCFLDIRSPGLGDTAMYLCATSRGRPAGRGQPQHFGDGTRLSIL.

This clonotype was counted at least ten times. The V and J genes are TRBV11-2 and TRBJ2-7, with TRBD2 matching over 9 bases. The length of the CDR3 is 18 residues. Germline assignment: CDR1 SGHAT and CDR2 FQNNGV. V shed 1 base, J shed 3 bases, and the junction held 13 bases outside the gene matches. CDR3 protein: CASSLVFRAGGAYYEQYF. The CDR3 DNA reads TGTGCCAGCAGCTTAGTATTCAGAGCGGGAGGCGCCTACTACGAGCAGTACTTC. Full variable domain (rest looked up from reference TRBV11-2 and TRBJ2-7): EAGVAQSPRYKIIEKRQSVAFWCNPISGHATLYWYQQILGQGPKLLIQFQNNGVVDDSQLPKDRFSAERLKGVDSTLKIQPAKLEDSAVYLCASSLVFRAGGAYYEQYFGPGTRLTVT.

This clonotype was found a few times. The chain employs TRBV20-1 and TRBJ2-3; TRBD1 matches at 12 bases. V shed 0 bases and J 0 bases; nucleotides not matched to a gene: 1. Germline CDR1 is DFQATT and CDR2 is SNEGSKA (reference sequence). The CDR3 length is 16 residues. This CDR3 is CSAREGQGASTDTQYF. In nucleotides, the CDR3 is TGCAGTGCTAGAGAGGGACAGGGGGCTAGCACAGATACGCAGTATTTT.

The rearrangement links TRBV14 to TRBJ2-3; D uncertain. Germline V CDR1 and CDR2: SGHDN, FVKESK. With 1 base removed from V and 2 bases from J, the gap between germline ends came to 7 bases. This CDR3 has 14 amino acids. The CDR3 DNA follows: TGTGCCAGCAGCCAAGGGGCAAACACAGATACGCAGTATTTT. This translates into CASSQGANTDTQYF.

V is TRBV3-1 and J is TRBJ1-5; D is unresolved. This CDR3 region has 15 residues. Germline assignment: CDR1 LGHDT and CDR2 YNNKEL (reference sequence). The V and J ends lost 1 base and 5 bases respectively, with 12 bases between them. The CDR3 sequence is CASSQGFTEYQPQHF. CDR3 sequence (DNA): TGTGCCAGCAGCCAAGGTTTTACAGAGTATCAGCCCCAGCATTTT.

The J gene is TRBJ2-3, the V gene TRBV4-3; TRBD1 aligns across 10 bases. V was pared by 3 bases and J by 2 bases, with 5 bases of the junction left unmatched. Germline CDR1 reads LGHNA; CDR2 reads YSLEER. This CDR3 has 16 amino acids. CDR3 sequence (DNA): TGCGCCAGCAGCCAGGGGGGACAGGGGCTCACAGATACGCAGTATTTT. Protein sequence: CASSQGGQGLTDTQYF.

This clonotype was seen ten or more times. The chain has TRBV18 and TRBJ1-5; the D is unclear. The germline gives CDR1 KGHSH, CDR2 LQKENI. The CDR3 is 14 amino acids. V shed 3 bases and J shed 4 bases, with 10 bases lying between them. The CDR3 region is CASSPTPLNQPQHF. DNA for the CDR3: TGTGCCAGCTCACCGACACCGTTAAATCAGCCCCAGCATTTT.

This clonotype was detected many times. The chain is built from TRBV29-1 and TRBJ2-5, with 7 bases that match TRBD2. The germline CDR1 and CDR2 sequences are SQVTM and ANQGSEA. The CDR3 extends over 13 amino acids. V dropped 5 bases and J dropped 5; count of bases not matched to a gene: 8. This chain's CDR3 is CSVSRLAEETQYF. In DNA, the CDR3 is TGCAGCGTTTCCAGACTAGCCGAGGAGACCCAGTACTTC.

The rearrangement links TRBV12-3 or TRBV12-4 to TRBJ2-3, with 11 bases identical to TRBD2. This CDR3 has 17 residues. Unmatched junction bases numbered 8, after V lost 4 bases and J lost 2 bases. The CDR3 coding sequence is TGTGCCAGCAGTTCTCTATCACTAGCGGGAGTCACAGATACGCAGTATTTT. Protein product: CASSSLSLAGVTDTQYF.

This clonotype was counted once. Germline and junction disagree at one end, which may indicate a read error. The rearrangement uses TRBV10-3 and TRBJ1-5, with TRBD1 as a possible D gene (6 bases). Germline V gives CDR1 ENHRY, CDR2 SYGVKD. The CDR3 spans 14 residues. Here the CDR3 reads CATSPQGGEQPQHF. The CDR3 DNA is TGTGCCACCAGTCCACAGGGCGGGGAACAGCCCCAGCATTTT.

The chain is built from TRBV6-5 and TRBJ2-5; D possibly matches TRBD1 or TRBD2 (5 bases each). The ends were cut back, 0 bases at V and 3 bases at J, with 11 bases in the middle. This CDR3 has 15 residues. In germline, CDR1 is MNHEY, CDR2 SVGAGI. CDR3 sequence (DNA): TGTGCCAGCAGTTACTCTCCGGGACCAGAAGAGACCCAGTACTTC. It translates to CASSYSPGPEETQYF.

This clonotype was detected only a few times. V and J are TRBV7-9 and TRBJ1-3; possibly TRBD1 for D (5 bases). This CDR3 contains 16 residues. Per the germline V gene, CDR1 is SEHNR and CDR2 is FQNEAQ (reference sequence). The V and J ends lost 5 bases and 0 bases respectively, with 14 bases between them. CDR3: CASSPPGTSSGNTIYF. Here the CDR3 DNA reads TGTGCCAGCAGCCCGCCCGGGACTAGCTCTGGAAACACCATATATTTT.

For this clonotype: A much larger clone lies one base from this, so it may be a read error. The J gene is TRBJ1-2, the V gene TRBV11-2, with TRBD1 identical over 11 bases. Germline loops: CDR1 SGHAT, CDR2 FQNNGV. V was clipped by 5 bases and J by 7 bases; unmatched bases: 12. This CDR3 is 16 amino acids long. The CDR3 region is CASSTTPGQGGFGYTF. The CDR3 nucleotides are TGTGCCAGCAGCACTACTCCGGGACAGGGGGGCTTTGGCTACACCTTC.

This chain links TRBV28 with TRBJ2-2; D is unclear. Trimming cost V 6 bases and J 6 bases, with 8 bases left between them. This CDR3 has 12 amino acids. Germline V gives CDR1 MDHEN, CDR2 SYDVKM. CDR3 DNA sequence: TGTGCCAGCAGACTAACACCCGGGGAGCTGTTTTTT. Its protein is CASRLTPGELFF.

This clonotype has a handful of counts. This CDR3 reads CASSYLTAYEQYF. The CDR3 DNA is TGTGCCAGCAGTTACTTAACCGCCTACGAGCAGTACTTC. This chain links TRBV6-6 with TRBJ2-7; D gene uncertain. The CDR3 sequence is 13 residues long. With 1 base removed from V and 2 bases from J, the gap between germline ends came to 6 bases. The germline V gene has CDR1 MNHNY and CDR2 SVGAGI (reference sequence).

This clonotype was seen at least ten times. This chain links TRBV6-2 or TRBV6-3 with TRBJ2-1, with 10 bases lining up with TRBD2. In germline, CDR1 is MNHEY, CDR2 SVGEGT. The V segment lost 4 bases and the J segment 5 bases; nucleotides outside the gene matches: 11. CDR3 size: 17 residues. DNA of the CDR3: TGTGCCAGCAGTTCCGGACTAGCGGCAAGGGCCCACAATGAGCAGTTCTTC. This encodes CASSSGLAARAHNEQFF.

This clonotype was counted ten times or more. The rearrangement joins TRBV3-1 to TRBJ1-2, with D perhaps matching TRBD1 (5 bases). Germline V gene sequence: CDR1 LGHDT, CDR2 YNNKEL (reference sequence). The CDR3 totals 16 residues. The V gene lost 3 bases and the J gene lost 7 bases, with 21 bases spanning the gap. The chain's CDR3 is CASSHLRDFFHLGYTF. CDR3 bases: TGTGCCAGCAGCCATCTGCGGGACTTCTTTCATCTTGGCTACACCTTC.

J is TRBJ2-7 and V is TRBV3-1; tentatively, D is TRBD1 (6 bases). This CDR3 has 18 amino acids. CDR1 and CDR2 (germline): LGHDT, YNNKEL (reference sequence). V gave up 0 bases and J gave up 3 bases, with 21 bases separating them. The CDR3 DNA is TGTGCCAGCAGCCAAGATCCCCCCGTCCTGGACAGCCTCTACGAGCAGTACTTC. Encoded protein: CASSQDPPVLDSLYEQYF.

This clonotype was picked up many times. V gene TRBV7-8 combines with J gene TRBJ2-1; D may be TRBD2 (6 bases). Deletions cut 4 bases from V and 6 bases from J, with 16 bases between. This CDR3 is 15 amino acids long. CDR1 and CDR2 (germline): SGHVS, FQNEAQ. CDR3 loop: CASSSTRVTFNEQFF. The DNA of the CDR3 is TGTGCCAGCAGCTCGACTAGAGTTACTTTCAATGAGCAGTTCTTC.

This clonotype occurred many times. The chain links TRBV7-9 to TRBJ1-1; perhaps TRBD1 as D (5 bases). Looked up from germline, CDR1 is SEHNR and CDR2 is FQNEAQ (reference sequence). This CDR3 comprises 14 residues. Trimming removed 3 bases from V and 4 bases from J, with 12 bases in between. Written as DNA, the CDR3 is TGTGCCAGCAGCTTGAGCTTTGGGGGCACTGAAGCTTTCTTT. Protein: CASSLSFGGTEAFF.

This clonotype was seen many times. The rearrangement joins TRBV7-9 to TRBJ1-1; D gene ambiguous. Trimming left V 2 bases short and J 3 bases short, with 13 bases between. This CDR3 has 15 amino acids. Germline-derived CDR1 and CDR2 are SEHNR and FQNEAQ (reference sequence). CDR3 protein: CASSLQEWADTEAFF. The DNA for the CDR3 is TGTGCCAGCAGCTTACAGGAGTGGGCGGACACTGAAGCTTTCTTT.

The J gene is TRBJ2-5, the V gene TRBV20-1, with TRBD1 identical over 7 bases. With V trimmed by 5 bases and J by 9 bases, 12 bases remained unmatched. CDR1 and CDR2 (germline): DFQATT, SNEGSKA (reference sequence). CDR3 length: 13 residues. The CDR3 nucleotides read TGCAGTGCTCCTCGGGACAGCACCGCGTCCCAGTACTTC. It codes for CSAPRDSTASQYF.

This clonotype was found many times. The chain combines TRBV18 with TRBJ2-7, with TRBD2 identical over 10 bases. Germline-derived CDR1 and CDR2 are KGHSH and LQKENI. The CDR3 is made up of 14 amino acids. J gave up 4 bases and V 6 bases, and 6 bases lay outside the gene matches. As DNA, the CDR3 is TGTGCCAGCTCGGAGGGACTAGCGTCTTACGAGCAGTACTTC. Translation gives CASSEGLASYEQYF. Full variable domain (outside the CDR3, taken from reference TRBV18 and TRBJ2-7): NAGVMQNPRHLVRRRGQEARLRCSPMKGHSHVYWYRQLPEEGLKFMVYLQKENIIDESGMPKERFSAEFPKEGPSILRIQQVVRGDSAAYFCASSEGLASYEQYFGPGTRLTVT.

The rearrangement links TRBV6-2 or TRBV6-3 to TRBJ1-5, with D possibly being TRBD1 (5 bases). Looked up from germline, CDR1 is MNHEY and CDR2 is SVGEGT. This CDR3 is 17 amino acids long. V was pared by 2 bases and J by 0 bases, with 14 bases between. CDR3 nucleotides: TGTGCCAGCAGTTACGGGACCCCTTATCGTAGCAATCAGCCCCAGCATTTT. It is translated as CASSYGTPYRSNQPQHF.

This clonotype turned up a few times. The chain uses TRBV4-2 and TRBJ2-7, with D possibly TRBD2 on 5 matching bases. Germline V lookup: CDR1 LGHNA, CDR2 YNFKEQ. V was pared by 0 bases and J by 4 bases, with 16 bases between. The CDR3 sequence is 16 residues long. The CDR3 is CASSQDGGLMGYEQYF. CDR3 DNA: TGTGCCAGCAGCCAAGATGGCGGGTTGATGGGATACGAGCAGTACTTC.

The genes are TRBV10-3 and TRBJ2-1, with 7 bases lining up with TRBD1. In germline, CDR1 is ENHRY, CDR2 SYGVKD. This CDR3 is 15 amino acids long. V trimming: 4 bases; J trimming: 5 bases; junction bases outside the gene matches: 8. CDR3: CAISATGTPNNEQFF. CDR3 nucleotide sequence: TGTGCCATCAGTGCGACAGGGACACCGAACAATGAGCAGTTCTTC.

This clonotype was counted many times. The chain carries TRBV2 and TRBJ2-3; tentatively, D is TRBD2 (5 bases). This CDR3 has 15 residues. V shed 4 bases and J shed 0 bases, with 11 bases lying between them. The germline CDR1 and CDR2 sequences are SNHLY and FYNNEI. The CDR3 here is CASSAQGLSTDTQYF. The CDR3 coding sequence is TGTGCCAGCAGTGCCCAAGGACTGAGCACAGATACGCAGTATTTT.